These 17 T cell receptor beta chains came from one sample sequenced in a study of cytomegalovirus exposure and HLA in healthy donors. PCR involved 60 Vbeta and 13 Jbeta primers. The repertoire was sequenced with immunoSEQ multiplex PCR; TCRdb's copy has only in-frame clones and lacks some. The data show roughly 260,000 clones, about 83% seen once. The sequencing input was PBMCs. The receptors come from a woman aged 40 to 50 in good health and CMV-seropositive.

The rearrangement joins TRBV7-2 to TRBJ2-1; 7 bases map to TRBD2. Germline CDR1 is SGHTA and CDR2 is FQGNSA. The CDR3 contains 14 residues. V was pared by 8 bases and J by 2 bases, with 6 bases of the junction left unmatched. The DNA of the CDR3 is TGTGCCAGCGGTTCTAGCGGCCCCTACAATGAGCAGTTCTTC. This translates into CASGSSGPYNEQFF.

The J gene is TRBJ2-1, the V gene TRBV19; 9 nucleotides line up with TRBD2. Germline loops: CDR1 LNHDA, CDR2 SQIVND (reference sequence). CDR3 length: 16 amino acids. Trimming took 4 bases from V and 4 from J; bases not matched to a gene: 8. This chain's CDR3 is CASSTRTSGYYNEQFF. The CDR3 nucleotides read TGTGCCAGTAGTACCCGAACTAGCGGGTATTACAATGAGCAGTTCTTC.

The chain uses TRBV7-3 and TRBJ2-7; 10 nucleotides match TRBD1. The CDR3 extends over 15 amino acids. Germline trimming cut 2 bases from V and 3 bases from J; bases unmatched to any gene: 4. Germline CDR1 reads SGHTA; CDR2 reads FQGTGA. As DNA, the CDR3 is TGTGCCAGCAGCTTAGAAGGGACAGGGGTCTACGAGCAGTACTTC. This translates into CASSLEGTGVYEQYF.

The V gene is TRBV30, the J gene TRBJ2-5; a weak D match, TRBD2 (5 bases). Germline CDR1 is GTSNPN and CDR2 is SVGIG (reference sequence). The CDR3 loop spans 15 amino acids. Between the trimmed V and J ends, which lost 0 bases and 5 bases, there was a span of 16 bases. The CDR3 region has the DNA TGTGCCTGGAGTGTAGGTTTTGGAGGCCAGGAGACCCAGTACTTC. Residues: CAWSVGFGGQETQYF.

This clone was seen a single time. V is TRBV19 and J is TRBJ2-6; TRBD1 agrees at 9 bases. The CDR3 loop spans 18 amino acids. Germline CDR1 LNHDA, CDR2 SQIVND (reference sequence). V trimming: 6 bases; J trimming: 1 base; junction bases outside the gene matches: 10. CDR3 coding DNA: TGTGCCAGTAGCCCTGTCGGGACAGGGTTTTCTGGGGCCAACGTCCTGACTTTC. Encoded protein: CASSPVGTGFSGANVLTF. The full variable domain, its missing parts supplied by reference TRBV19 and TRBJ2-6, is DGGITQSPKYLFRKEGQNVTLSCEQNLNHDAMYWYRQDPGQGLRLIYYSQIVNDFQKGDIAEGYSVSREKKESFPLTVTSAQKNPTAFYLCASSPVGTGFSGANVLTFGAGSRLTVL.

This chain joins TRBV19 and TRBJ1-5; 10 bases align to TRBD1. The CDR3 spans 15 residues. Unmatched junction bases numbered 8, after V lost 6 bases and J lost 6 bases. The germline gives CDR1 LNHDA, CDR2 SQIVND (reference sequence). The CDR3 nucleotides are TGTGCCAGTAGCGTCGACAGGGGGCCTTTTCAGCCCCAGCATTTT. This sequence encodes CASSVDRGPFQPQHF.

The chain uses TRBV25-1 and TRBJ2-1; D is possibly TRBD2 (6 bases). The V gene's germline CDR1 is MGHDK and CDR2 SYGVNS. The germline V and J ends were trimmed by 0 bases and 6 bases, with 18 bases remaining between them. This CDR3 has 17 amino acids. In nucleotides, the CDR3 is TGTGCCAGCAGTGAATATTTAGACAGCGGGTTAGGCAATGAGCAGTTCTTC. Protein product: CASSEYLDSGLGNEQFF.

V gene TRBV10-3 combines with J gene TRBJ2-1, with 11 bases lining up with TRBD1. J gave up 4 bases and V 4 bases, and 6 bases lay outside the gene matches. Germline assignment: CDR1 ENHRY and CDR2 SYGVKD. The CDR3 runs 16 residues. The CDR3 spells CAISGTGTGGYNEQFF. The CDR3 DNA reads TGTGCCATCAGTGGAACCGGGACAGGGGGGTACAATGAGCAGTTCTTC.

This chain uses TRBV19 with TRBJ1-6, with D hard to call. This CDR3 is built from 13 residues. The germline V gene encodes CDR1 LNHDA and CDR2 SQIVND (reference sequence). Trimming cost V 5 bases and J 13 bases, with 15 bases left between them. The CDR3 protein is CASSVTAVGPLHF. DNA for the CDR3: TGTGCCAGTAGTGTGACCGCCGTCGGGCCCCTCCACTTT. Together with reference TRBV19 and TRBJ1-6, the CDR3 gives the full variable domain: DGGITQSPKYLFRKEGQNVTLSCEQNLNHDAMYWYRQDPGQGLRLIYYSQIVNDFQKGDIAEGYSVSREKKESFPLTVTSAQKNPTAFYLCASSVTAVGPLHFGNGTRLTVT.

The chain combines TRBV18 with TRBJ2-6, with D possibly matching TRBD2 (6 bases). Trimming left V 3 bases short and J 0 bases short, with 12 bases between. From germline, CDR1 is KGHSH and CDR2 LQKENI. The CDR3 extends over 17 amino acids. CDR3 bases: TGTGCCAGCTCACCCGGGACGGGACTCTCTGGGGCCAACGTCCTGACTTTC. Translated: CASSPGTGLSGANVLTF.

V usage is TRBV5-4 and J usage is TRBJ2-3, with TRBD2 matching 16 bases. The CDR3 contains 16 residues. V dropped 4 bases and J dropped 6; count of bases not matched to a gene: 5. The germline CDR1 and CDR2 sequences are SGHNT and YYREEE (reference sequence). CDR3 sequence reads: CASSPGGLAGGDTQYF. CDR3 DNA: TGTGCCAGCAGCCCGGGGGGACTAGCGGGGGGGGATACGCAGTATTTT.

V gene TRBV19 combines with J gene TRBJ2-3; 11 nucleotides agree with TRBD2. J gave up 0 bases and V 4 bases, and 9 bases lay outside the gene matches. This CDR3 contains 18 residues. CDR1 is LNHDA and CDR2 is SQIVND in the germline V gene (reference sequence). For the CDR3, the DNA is TGTGCCAGTAGTAAGTCTAGCGGGAGGACTACTAGCACAGATACGCAGTATTTT. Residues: CASSKSSGRTTSTDTQYF.

In DNA form, the CDR3 reads TGTGCCAGCAGCTTAGGTCCCGGGACAGGGTTCAATGAGCAGTTCTTC. Protein sequence: CASSLGPGTGFNEQFF. This chain joins TRBV7-2 and TRBJ2-1; 9 nucleotides match TRBD1. J lost 6 bases, V lost 1 base, and 7 bases had no gene match. Germline V gives CDR1 SGHTA, CDR2 FQGNSA. This CDR3 has 16 residues.

The CDR3 DNA follows: TGTGCCAGTAGTATAGGGACAGTAAATTCACCCCTCCACTTT. The encoded protein is CASSIGTVNSPLHF. The chain couples TRBV19 to TRBJ1-6; weak D call: TRBD1 (6 bases). The V and J ends lost 1 base and 7 bases respectively, with 8 bases between them. This CDR3 contains 14 residues. From germline, CDR1 is LNHDA and CDR2 SQIVND (reference sequence).

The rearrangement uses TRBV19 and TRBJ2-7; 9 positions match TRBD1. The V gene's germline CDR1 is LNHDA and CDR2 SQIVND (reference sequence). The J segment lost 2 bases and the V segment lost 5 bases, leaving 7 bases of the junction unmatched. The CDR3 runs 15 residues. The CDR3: CASSVKTGGTYEQYF. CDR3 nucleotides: TGTGCCAGTAGTGTAAAGACAGGGGGAACCTACGAGCAGTACTTC.

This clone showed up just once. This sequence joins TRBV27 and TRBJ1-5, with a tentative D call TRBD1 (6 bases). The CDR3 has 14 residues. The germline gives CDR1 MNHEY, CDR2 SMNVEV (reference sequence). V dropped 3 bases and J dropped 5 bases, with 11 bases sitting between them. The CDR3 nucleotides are TGTGCCAGCAGTTTCCTCCCAGGGGATCAGCCCCAGCATTTT. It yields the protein CASSFLPGDQPQHF.

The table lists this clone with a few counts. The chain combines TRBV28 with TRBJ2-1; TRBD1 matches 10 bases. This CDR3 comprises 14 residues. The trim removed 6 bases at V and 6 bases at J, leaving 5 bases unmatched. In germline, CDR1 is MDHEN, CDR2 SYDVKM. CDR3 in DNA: TGTGCCAGCAGGGACAGGGGGTTAGTCAATGAGCAGTTCTTC. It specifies CASRDRGLVNEQFF.